This T cell receptor (beta chain) came from a study of blood T cell repertoires in COVID-19. Study-level information: Specimens from acute and convalescent COVID-19 originated in the United States, Italy and Spain. The analysed material was cDNA or gDNA that came from T cells, B-cell-depleted T cells, or PBMCs.

Original analysis: Estimation of nucleated cell counts was performed using reference gene primer amplification. Measured with immunoSEQ multiplex PCR; TCRdb has only the in-frame clones, and not every one. V, J and clone size were drawn from that table, and D and trimming were deduced from the DNA. The sample has 200,000 or so clones, approximately 84% seen once; the top ten hold approximately 6.9%. A note on this clone: This specimen includes other DNA sequences encoding the same CDR3.

The CDR3 consists of 15 residues. J gave up 0 bases and V 4 bases, and 1 base lay outside the gene matches. Germline V gene lookup returns CDR1 SGHTA and CDR2 FQGTGA. The receptor comes from a human donor with acute or convalescent COVID-19. The donor label of this sample is uncertain. This chain uses TRBV7-3 with TRBJ2-1, with 9 bases aligning to TRBD1. The sequencing sample was made of peripheral blood. In DNA, the CDR3 is TGTGCCAGCAGCTCGGACAGGGGCTCCTACAATGAGCAGTTCTTC. Protein sequence: CASSSDRGSYNEQFF.